One sample yielded the 14 T cell receptor beta chains listed below, sequenced in a study of Graves' ophthalmopathy and Graves' hyperthyroidism. Scientists amplified the TCR beta CDR3 regions from RNA transcripts. An opening RT-PCR round employed HTBI primers and preceded a second-round multiplex PCR. TCRdb ran MiXCR on the multiplex PCR reads and lists one entry per CDR3 protein. Of 600,000 to 650,000 distinct CDR3 sequences listed, approximately 22% are singletons. The specimen was peripheral blood. All receptors derive from a woman in her late teens or twenties with stable Graves' hyperthyroidism. Some clones in this sample may be carry-over from other donors' samples.

This clonotype appeared many times. The rearrangement uses TRBV11-3 and TRBJ2-5; the match to TRBD1 covers 7 bases. The length of the CDR3 is 15 residues. Unmatched junction bases numbered 9, after V lost 3 bases and J lost 5 bases. The germline V gene has CDR1 SGHNT and CDR2 YENEEA. CDR3 sequence: CASSLGQNPWETQYF. The CDR3 nucleotides are TGTGCCAGCAGCTTGGGACAGAACCCCTGGGAGACCCAGTACTTC. Drawing the rest from reference TRBV11-3 and TRBJ2-5, the complete variable domain is EAGVVQSPRYKIIEKKQPVAFWCNPISGHNTLYWYLQNLGQGPELLIRYENEEAVDDSQLPKDRFSAERLKGVDSTLKIQPAELGDSAVYLCASSLGQNPWETQYFGPGTRLLVL.

With respect to this clonotype: This may be a read error: a much more frequent sequence differs by one nucleotide. This CDR3 is CASSPGLAGGRSQYV. DNA of the CDR3: TGTGCCAGCAGCCCGGGACTAGCGGGAGGCCGTTCCCAGTACGTC. This rearrangement joins TRBV14 to TRBJ2-7, with 15 bases lining up with TRBD2. Germline V lookup: CDR1 SGHDN, CDR2 FVKESK. The CDR3 runs 15 residues. Germline trimming cut 4 bases from V and 10 bases from J; bases unmatched to any gene: 8.

This clonotype appeared many times. The rearrangement joins TRBV10-3 to TRBJ2-5, with 11 positions matching TRBD2. The CDR3 spans 16 residues. Losses at the gene ends were 3 bases for V and 5 bases for J; bases not matched to a gene: 8. Germline lookup yields CDR1 ENHRY and CDR2 SYGVKD. The CDR3 nucleotides read TGTGCCATCAGTGATAATAGCGGGGGGGCCAGGGAGACCCAGTACTTC. Protein product: CAISDNSGGARETQYF.

The V gene is TRBV6-5, the J gene TRBJ1-1; D uncertain. The V end lost 3 bases, the J end lost 1 base, and 12 bases lay between the germline ends. The CDR3 totals 15 residues. Germline values: CDR1 MNHEY, CDR2 SVGAGI. CDR3 region: CASSYDNAWNTEAFF. DNA for the CDR3: TGTGCCAGCAGTTATGACAACGCCTGGAACACTGAAGCTTTCTTT.

Many counts were recorded for this clonotype. The rearrangement links TRBV27 to TRBJ1-1; D gene unclear. The CDR3 spans 16 residues. The V end lost 5 bases, the J end lost 4 bases, and 20 bases lay between the germline ends. Germline V gene lookup returns CDR1 MNHEY and CDR2 SMNVEV (reference sequence). DNA of the CDR3: TGTGCCAGCAGTAGATACCCCGGGCCCACGGGCACTGAAGCTTTCTTT. It encodes CASSRYPGPTGTEAFF.

This clonotype was seen at least ten times. The V call is TRBV12-3 or TRBV12-4, the J call TRBJ1-5; D is unclear. The CDR3 is 17 amino acids. V shed 3 bases and J shed 0 bases, with 15 bases lying between them. The CDR3 is CASSFERIVPSNQPQHF. Here the CDR3 DNA reads TGTGCCAGCAGTTTTGAAAGGATAGTCCCTAGCAATCAGCCCCAGCATTTT.

In this sample, this clonotype turned up a few times. Since the CDR3 does not end with the conserved phenylalanine or tryptophan, this likely comes from a read error. The rearrangement joins TRBV18 to TRBJ1-2; TRBD1 matches 8 bases. This CDR3 spans 15 amino acids. V dropped 3 bases and J dropped 4; count of bases not matched to a gene: 7. Germline CDR1 is KGHSH and CDR2 is LQKENI. This CDR3 reads CASSPGQGETYGYTL. The CDR3, as DNA: TGTGCCAGCTCACCTGGACAGGGTGAAACCTATGGCTACACCCTC.

This clonotype was seen ten or more times. The chain has TRBV6-1 and TRBJ1-2; D unclear. CDR3 length: 15 amino acids. With 3 bases removed from V and 1 base from J, the gap between germline ends came to 12 bases. The germline V gene encodes CDR1 MNHNS and CDR2 SASEGT. The CDR3 here is CASSEGGTVNYGYTF. CDR3 coding DNA: TGTGCCAGCAGTGAGGGCGGAACCGTTAACTATGGCTACACCTTC.

This clonotype was counted a few times. V and J are TRBV19 and TRBJ1-2; a weak D match, TRBD1 (6 bases). Germline assignment: CDR1 LNHDA and CDR2 SQIVND (reference sequence). The CDR3 covers 15 residues. Trimming shortened V by 9 bases and J by 2 bases, and 19 bases separated the two germline ends. The chain's CDR3 is CASLQLGQPNYGYTF. In DNA form, the CDR3 reads TGTGCCAGCCTCCAGCTCGGACAGCCAAACTATGGCTACACCTTC.

The rearrangement joins TRBV11-2 to TRBJ1-6; D gene ambiguous. V was pared by 5 bases and J by 7 bases, with 18 bases between. This CDR3 is 16 amino acids long. The germline CDR1 and CDR2 sequences are SGHAT and FQNNGV. Here the CDR3 DNA reads TGTGCCAGCAGCATATCACGGGCCTTGATAAATTCACCCCTCCACTTT. This sequence encodes CASSISRALINSPLHF.

This clonotype appeared once. A read error may explain this, as a much larger clone is one base away. The gene calls are TRBV20-1 and TRBJ1-5; D gene uncertain. This CDR3 region has 10 residues. CDR1 is DFQATT, CDR2 SNEGSKA, per germline (reference sequence). The CDR3 sequence is CSASGSTQRF. The CDR3 DNA sequence: TGCAGTGCATCTGGGTCCACCCAGCGTTTT.

This clonotype was recorded a few times. This chain connects TRBV9 to TRBJ1-3, with no clear D. Germline CDR1 is SGDLS and CDR2 is YYNGEE. V shed 0 bases and J shed 0 bases, with 16 bases lying between them. The CDR3 is made up of 18 amino acids. Here the CDR3 reads CASSVGGLSGNSGNTIYF. The CDR3 region has the DNA TGTGCCAGCAGCGTAGGAGGCCTATCGGGAAACTCTGGAAACACCATATATTTT.

This clonotype occurred many times. This chain joins TRBV27 and TRBJ1-5, with D perhaps TRBD1 (6 bases). Trimming took 10 bases from V and 4 from J, leaving 17 bases between them. This CDR3 has 14 residues. Germline lookup yields CDR1 MNHEY and CDR2 SMNVEV (reference sequence). DNA of the CDR3: TGTGCCACCGGGGACACCGCATCTAATCAGCCCCAGCATTTT. Its translation: CATGDTASNQPQHF.

This clonotype was seen at least ten times. The CDR3, as DNA: TGTGCCAGCAGTGATAATTATAGCAATCAGCCCCAGCATTTT. It is translated as CASSDNYSNQPQHF. The gene calls are TRBV6-1 and TRBJ1-5; D call uncertain. Trimming took 3 bases from V and 0 from J, leaving 6 bases between them. The germline CDR1 and CDR2 sequences are MNHNS and SASEGT. The CDR3 contains 14 residues.